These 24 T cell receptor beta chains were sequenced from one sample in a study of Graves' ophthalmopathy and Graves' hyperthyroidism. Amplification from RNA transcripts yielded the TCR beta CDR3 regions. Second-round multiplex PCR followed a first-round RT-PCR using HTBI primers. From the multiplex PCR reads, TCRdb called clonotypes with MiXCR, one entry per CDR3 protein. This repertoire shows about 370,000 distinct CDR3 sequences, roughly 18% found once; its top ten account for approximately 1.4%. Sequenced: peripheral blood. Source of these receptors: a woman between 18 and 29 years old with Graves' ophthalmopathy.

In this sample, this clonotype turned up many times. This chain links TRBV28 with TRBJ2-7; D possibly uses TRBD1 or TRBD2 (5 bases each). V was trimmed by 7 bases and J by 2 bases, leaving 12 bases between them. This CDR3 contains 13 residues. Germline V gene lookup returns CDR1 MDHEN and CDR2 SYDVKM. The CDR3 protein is CASMVGETYEQYF. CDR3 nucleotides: TGTGCCAGCATGGTGGGGGAAACCTACGAGCAGTACTTC.

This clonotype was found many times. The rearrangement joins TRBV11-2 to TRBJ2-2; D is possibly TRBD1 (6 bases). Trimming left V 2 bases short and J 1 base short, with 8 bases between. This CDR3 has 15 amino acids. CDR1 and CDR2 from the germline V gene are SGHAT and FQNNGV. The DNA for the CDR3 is TGTGCCAGCAGCTTACAGGGGTTGAACACCGGGGAGCTGTTTTTT. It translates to CASSLQGLNTGELFF.

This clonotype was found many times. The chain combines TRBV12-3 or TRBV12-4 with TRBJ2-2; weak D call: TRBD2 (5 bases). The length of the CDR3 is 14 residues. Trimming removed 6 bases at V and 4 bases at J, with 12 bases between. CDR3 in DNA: TGTGCCAGCAGACCCAAAAGCGGCACCGGGGAGCTGTTTTTT. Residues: CASRPKSGTGELFF.

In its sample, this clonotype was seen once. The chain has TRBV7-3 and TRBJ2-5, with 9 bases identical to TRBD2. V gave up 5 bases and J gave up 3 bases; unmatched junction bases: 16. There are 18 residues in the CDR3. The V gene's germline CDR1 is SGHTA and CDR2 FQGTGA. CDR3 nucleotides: TGTGCCAGCAGCCCTAACTTAGTGCGCGGGAGGGCCGAAGAGACCCAGTACTTC. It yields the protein CASSPNLVRGRAEETQYF.

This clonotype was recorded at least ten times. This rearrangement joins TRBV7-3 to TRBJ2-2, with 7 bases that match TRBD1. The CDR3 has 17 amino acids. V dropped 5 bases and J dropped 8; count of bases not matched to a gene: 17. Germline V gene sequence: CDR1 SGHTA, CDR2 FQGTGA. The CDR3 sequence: CASSPPNRGPSLGELFF. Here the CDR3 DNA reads TGTGCCAGCAGCCCCCCAAACAGGGGCCCCAGTTTGGGGGAGCTGTTTTTT. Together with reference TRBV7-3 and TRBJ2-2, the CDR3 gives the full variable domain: GAGVSQTPSNKVTEKGKYVELRCDPISGHTALYWYRQSLGQGPEFLIYFQGTGAADDSGLPNDRFFAVRPEGSVSTLKIQRTERGDSAVYLCASSPPNRGPSLGELFFGEGSRLTVL.

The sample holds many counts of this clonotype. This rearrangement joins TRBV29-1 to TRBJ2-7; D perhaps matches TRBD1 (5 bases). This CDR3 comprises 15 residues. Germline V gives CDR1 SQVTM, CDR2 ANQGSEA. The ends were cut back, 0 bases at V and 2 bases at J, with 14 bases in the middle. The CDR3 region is CSVEDLEGVTYEQYF. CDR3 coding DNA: TGCAGCGTTGAAGATCTGGAAGGGGTCACCTACGAGCAGTACTTC.

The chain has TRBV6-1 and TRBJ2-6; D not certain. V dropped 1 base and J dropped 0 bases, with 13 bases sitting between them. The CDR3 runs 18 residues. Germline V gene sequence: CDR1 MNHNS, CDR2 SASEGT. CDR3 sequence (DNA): TGTGCCAGCAGTGAAGAAAGGTTGCACAGCTCTGGGGCCAACGTCCTGACTTTC. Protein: CASSEERLHSSGANVLTF.

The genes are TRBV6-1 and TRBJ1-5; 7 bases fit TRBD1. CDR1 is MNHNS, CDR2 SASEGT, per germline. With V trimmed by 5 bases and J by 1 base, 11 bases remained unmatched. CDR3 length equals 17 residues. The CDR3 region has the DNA TGTGCCAGCAGTCAGGGGGTAGGACGAGTAAGCAATCAGCCCCAGCATTTT. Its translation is CASSQGVGRVSNQPQHF.

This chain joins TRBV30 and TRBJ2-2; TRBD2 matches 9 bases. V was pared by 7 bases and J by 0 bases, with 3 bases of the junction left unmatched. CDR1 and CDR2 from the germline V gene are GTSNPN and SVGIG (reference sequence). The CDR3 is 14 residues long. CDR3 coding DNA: TGTGCCTTTATAGCGGGAGCGAACACCGGGGAGCTGTTTTTT. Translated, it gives CAFIAGANTGELFF.

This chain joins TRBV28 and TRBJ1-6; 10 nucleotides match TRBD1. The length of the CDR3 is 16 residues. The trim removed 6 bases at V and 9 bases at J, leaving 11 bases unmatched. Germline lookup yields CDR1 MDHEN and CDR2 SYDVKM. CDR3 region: CASRGPWTGGSSPLHF. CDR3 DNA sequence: TGTGCCAGCAGGGGGCCTTGGACAGGGGGAAGTTCACCCCTCCACTTT.

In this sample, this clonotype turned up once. The CDR3 spells CASSWDWGNTEAFF. CDR3 coding DNA: TGTGCCAGTAGTTGGGACTGGGGAAACACTGAAGCTTTCTTT. The V gene is TRBV19, the J gene TRBJ1-1; TRBD1 might be the D (5 bases). CDR1 LNHDA and CDR2 SQIVND come from the germline V gene (reference sequence). The CDR3 contains 14 residues. Between the trimmed V and J ends, which lost 5 bases and 2 bases, there was a span of 12 bases.

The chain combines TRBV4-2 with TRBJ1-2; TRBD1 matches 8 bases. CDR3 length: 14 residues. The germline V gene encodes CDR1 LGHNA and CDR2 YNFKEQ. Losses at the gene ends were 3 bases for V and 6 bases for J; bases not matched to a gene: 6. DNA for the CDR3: TGTGCCAGCAGCCAGGATCGGACAGGGCATGGCTACACCTTC. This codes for CASSQDRTGHGYTF.

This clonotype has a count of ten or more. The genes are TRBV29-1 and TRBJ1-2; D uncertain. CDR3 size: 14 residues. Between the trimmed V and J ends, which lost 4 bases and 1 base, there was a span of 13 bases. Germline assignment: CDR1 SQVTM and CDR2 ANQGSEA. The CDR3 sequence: CSVGLPTGNYGYTF. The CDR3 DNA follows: TGCAGCGTTGGCTTGCCGACGGGTAACTATGGCTACACCTTC.

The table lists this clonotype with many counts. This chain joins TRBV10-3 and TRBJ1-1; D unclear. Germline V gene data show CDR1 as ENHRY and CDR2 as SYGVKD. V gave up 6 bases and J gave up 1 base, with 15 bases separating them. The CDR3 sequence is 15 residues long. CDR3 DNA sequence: TGTGCCATCAGCCGTGTTTCGGGTTGGAACACTGAAGCTTTCTTT. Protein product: CAISRVSGWNTEAFF.

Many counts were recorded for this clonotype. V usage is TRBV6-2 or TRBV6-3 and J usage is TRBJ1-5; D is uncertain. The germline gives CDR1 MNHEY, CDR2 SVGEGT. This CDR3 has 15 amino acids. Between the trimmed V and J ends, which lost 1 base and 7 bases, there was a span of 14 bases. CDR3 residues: CASSYFLLQKQPQHF. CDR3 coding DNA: TGTGCCAGCAGTTACTTCTTGTTACAGAAACAGCCCCAGCATTTT.

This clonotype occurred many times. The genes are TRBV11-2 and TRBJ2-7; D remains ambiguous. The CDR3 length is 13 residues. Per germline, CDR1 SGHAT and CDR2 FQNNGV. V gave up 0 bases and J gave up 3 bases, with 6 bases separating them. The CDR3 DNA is TGTGCCAGCAGCTTAGAAGGTCACTACGAGCAGTACTTC. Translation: CASSLEGHYEQYF. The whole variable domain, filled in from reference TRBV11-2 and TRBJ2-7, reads EAGVAQSPRYKIIEKRQSVAFWCNPISGHATLYWYQQILGQGPKLLIQFQNNGVVDDSQLPKDRFSAERLKGVDSTLKIQPAKLEDSAVYLCASSLEGHYEQYFGPGTRLTVT.

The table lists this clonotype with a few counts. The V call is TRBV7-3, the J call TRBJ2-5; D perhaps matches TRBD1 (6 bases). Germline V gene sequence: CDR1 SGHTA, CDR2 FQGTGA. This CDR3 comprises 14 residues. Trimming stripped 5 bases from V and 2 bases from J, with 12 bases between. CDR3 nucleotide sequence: TGTGCCAGCAGCGCAACAGGGATTCAAGAGACCCAGTACTTC. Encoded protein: CASSATGIQETQYF.

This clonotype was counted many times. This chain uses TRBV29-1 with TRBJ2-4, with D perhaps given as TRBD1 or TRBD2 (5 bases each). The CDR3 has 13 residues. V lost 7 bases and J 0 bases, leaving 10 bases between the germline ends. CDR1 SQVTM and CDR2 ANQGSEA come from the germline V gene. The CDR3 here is CSAEGIAKNIQYF. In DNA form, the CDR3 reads TGCAGCGCCGAGGGGATAGCCAAAAACATTCAGTACTTC. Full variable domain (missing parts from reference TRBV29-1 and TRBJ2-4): SAVISQKPSRDICQRGTSLTIQCQVDSQVTMMFWYRQQPGQSLTLIATANQGSEATYESGFVIDKFPISRPNLTFSTLTVSNMSPEDSSIYLCSAEGIAKNIQYFGAGTRLSVL.

The CDR3 is CASSGGGNLPGETQYF. The CDR3 coding sequence is TGTGCCAGCAGCGGCGGAGGGAACCTCCCGGGGGAGACCCAGTACTTC. This rearrangement joins TRBV5-6 to TRBJ2-5; tentatively, D is TRBD2 (6 bases). Germline V gene lookup returns CDR1 SGHDT and CDR2 YYEEEE. V shed 4 bases and J shed 5 bases, with 21 bases lying between them. The CDR3 covers 16 residues.

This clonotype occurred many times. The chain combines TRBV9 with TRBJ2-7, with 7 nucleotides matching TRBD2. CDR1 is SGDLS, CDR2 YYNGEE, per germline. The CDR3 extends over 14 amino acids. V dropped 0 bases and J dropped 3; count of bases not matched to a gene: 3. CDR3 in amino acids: CASSVAGTNYEQYF. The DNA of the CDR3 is TGTGCCAGCAGCGTAGCGGGGACTAACTACGAGCAGTACTTC.

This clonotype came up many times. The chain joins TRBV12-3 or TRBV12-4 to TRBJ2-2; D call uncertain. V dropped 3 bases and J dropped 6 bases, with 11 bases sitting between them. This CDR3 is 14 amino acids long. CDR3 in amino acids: CASSFRVTSGELFF. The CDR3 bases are TGTGCCAGCAGTTTTCGGGTCACTTCCGGGGAGCTGTTTTTT.

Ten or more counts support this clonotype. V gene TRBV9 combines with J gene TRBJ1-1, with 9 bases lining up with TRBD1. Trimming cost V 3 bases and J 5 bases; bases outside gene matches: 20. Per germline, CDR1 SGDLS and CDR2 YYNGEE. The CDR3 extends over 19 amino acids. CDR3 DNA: TGTGCCAGCAGCGCCAACCCGATGACAGGGGGTCGGGGAACTACTGAAGCTTTCTTT. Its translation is CASSANPMTGGRGTTEAFF.

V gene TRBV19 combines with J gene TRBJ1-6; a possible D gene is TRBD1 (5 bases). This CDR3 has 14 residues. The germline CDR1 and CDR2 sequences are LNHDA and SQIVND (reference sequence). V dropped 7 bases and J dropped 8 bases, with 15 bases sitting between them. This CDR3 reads CASNPTVGDSPLHF. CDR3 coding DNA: TGTGCCAGTAACCCGACAGTTGGGGATTCACCCCTCCACTTT.

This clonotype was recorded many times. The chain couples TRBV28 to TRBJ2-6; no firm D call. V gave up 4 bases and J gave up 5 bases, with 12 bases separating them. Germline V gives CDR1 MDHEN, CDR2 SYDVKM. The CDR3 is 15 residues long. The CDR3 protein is CASSSRSPRANVLTF. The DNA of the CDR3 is TGTGCCAGCAGTTCCCGGTCCCCCCGGGCCAACGTCCTGACTTTC. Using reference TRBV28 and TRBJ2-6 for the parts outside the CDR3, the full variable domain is DVKVTQSSRYLVKRTGEKVFLECVQDMDHENMFWYRQDPGLGLRLIYFSYDVKMKEKGDIPEGYSVSREKKERFSLILESASTNQTSMYLCASSSRSPRANVLTFGAGSRLTVL.